This T cell receptor beta chain was sequenced for a study of CD8 T cells in Susac syndrome. TCR beta from blood CD8+ and CD4+ T cells was sequenced. Study conclusions and caveats: An acknowledgment was made by the study that its TCR sequencing and HLA analysis involved relatively few individuals.

A word on this clonotype: The antigen is not known.

CDR1 and CDR2 (germline): SGHNT, YENEEA. The CDR3 has 14 residues. Trimming removed 5 bases from V and 8 bases from J; junction bases left unmatched: 5. Random hexamers primed reverse transcription of about 0.45 to 1 ug RNA. Amplification of TCR beta CDR3 by immunoSEQ multiplex PCR spanned 54 Vbeta and 13 Jbeta. TCRdb recomputed calls from the immunoSEQ multiplex PCR reads with MiXCR, one row per CDR3 protein. The sample holds more than 150,000 distinct CDR3 sequences, roughly 94% seen once. The receptor was derived from a human donor in good health. The sequenced sample was CD4+ T cells from PBMCs. The rearrangement joins TRBV11-3 to TRBJ2-2; 10 bases map to TRBD1. The CDR3 reads CASSPGTGEGELFF. The CDR3 region has the DNA TGTGCCAGCAGCCCCGGGACAGGGGAGGGGGAGCTGTTTTTT.